This T cell receptor beta chain emerged from a study of cytomegalovirus exposure and HLA in healthy donors (dated by TCRdb to about 2017). At the level of the whole study: A later analysis indicated that the 100 to 150 validation repertoires were generated on the platform also employed for the approximately 690 repertoires of the first cohort. The study was designed to test whether signatures of past pathogen exposure could be identified by cataloging public T cell receptors. Besides the first cohort of roughly 640 subjects, a separate validation cohort made up of 95 to 150 different subjects was used. High-throughput TCR immunosequencing, statistical association of individual TCRs with disease status, and machine learning were combined to predict cytomegalovirus infection status. The full study reports these points: Most TCR sequences were seen in very few donors, while some public TCRs were found in many individuals. A later analysis found that TCRs clustered in the first cohort also tended to co-occur in the 120 or so validation repertoires, with approximately 95% of cluster scores above 0. Cytomegalovirus status was reported to be diagnosed by the classifier with high specificity and sensitivity in both the original and validation cohorts. A later analysis lacked HLA typing for the validation cohort, so it scored co-occurrence in that cohort across all 110 or so repertoires. The study listed 150 to 200 TCR beta chains as associated with cytomegalovirus. The authors suggested that the approach could potentially be extended to other disease states and immunological phenotypes. In vitro tests confirmed that a few of the cytomegalovirus-associated TCR beta chains recognize cytomegalovirus antigens.

The protocol used for the library was the immunoSEQ multiplex PCR assay. As for the authors' bioinformatics: A statistical classification framework was developed to diagnose cytomegalovirus status using the catalog of TCR beta chain sequences. Not all clones reach the TCRdb copy of this immuneACCESS table, which keeps in-frame sequences only. Checked studies attribute under half of the gap to unresolved V genes and leave the rest unexplained. The V and J calls and clone size were taken over from that table, and D and trimming were inferred from the DNA. This sample gives hundreds of thousands of clones in total; about 88% of them show up just once. The ten largest clonotypes hold 12% of the sample. For this clone: Its recognized antigen is unknown. Per-nucleotide qualities are absent, and no much larger clonotype sits a single base away.

Including cysteine and phenylalanine, the CDR3 has 12 amino acids. The retained sequence is limited to the CDR3, 36 bases, with the frame set at the first base. V loses 4 bases of germline sequence and J loses 11 bases, and the interval between the two ends is 15 bases. Reading the germline V gene gives CDR1 SGHRS and CDR2 YFSETQ. The donors belonged to the validation cohort of roughly 120 subjects, which was separate from the roughly 700-subject first cohort. The clonotype was recovered from a man aged 18 to 30 in good health and CMV-seropositive. The sequencing input was PBMCs. In this chain, TRBV5-1 is recombined with TRBJ1-1, with TRBD1 perhaps the D gene, on 6 matching bases. CDR3 protein: CASSHEGRGAFF. The nucleotide sequence reads TGCGCCAGCAGCCACGAGGGGAGGGGGGCTTTCTTT.